These 5 T cell receptor beta chains share one sample of origin, sequenced in a study of shared T cell receptors in the human thymus. Sequenced by immunoSEQ multiplex PCR; TCRdb stores in-frame clones only, minus some. The repertoire has 700,000 or so clones, approximately 83% of them found once; the top ten carry 0.0095% to 0.011%. The same data also went into a second study, on human thymus T cells.

Sequencing used thymocytes. The receptors come from a girl under three years old with a congenital heart defect.

The chain recombines TRBV28 with TRBJ1-5; D remains ambiguous. The V gene lost 4 bases and the J gene lost 1 base, with 11 bases spanning the gap. The CDR3 has 15 residues. Per the germline V gene, CDR1 is MDHEN and CDR2 is SYDVKM. DNA for the CDR3: TGTGCCAGCAGTTATACGGGTGGAAGCAATCAGCCCCAGCATTTT. Translated: CASSYTGGSNQPQHF.

Points on this clone: Distinct nucleotide sequences in the sample also encode this CDR3. This sequence joins TRBV5-6 and TRBJ1-2; 7 bases are a match to TRBD1. With V trimmed by 0 bases and J by 6 bases, 2 bases remained unmatched. Germline assignment: CDR1 SGHDT and CDR2 YYEEEE. The CDR3 spans 13 residues. DNA for the CDR3: TGTGCCAGCAGCTTGGGGCAGGGGGATGGCTACACCTTC. The encoded protein is CASSLGQGDGYTF.

For the CDR3, the DNA is TGTGCCATCAGTGGGCAGGGGACTGAAGCTTTCTTT. Translated, it gives CAISGQGTEAFF. The V gene is TRBV10-3, the J gene TRBJ1-1, with a tentative D call TRBD1 (6 bases). V was shortened by 4 bases and J by 5 bases, with 8 bases between the two germline ends. CDR1 is ENHRY, CDR2 SYGVKD, per germline. There are 12 residues in the CDR3.

The chain employs TRBV6-4 and TRBJ2-6; tentatively, D is TRBD1 (5 bases). V lost 6 bases to trimming and J lost 0 bases, with 12 bases between them. Germline CDR1 and CDR2: MRHNA and SNTAGT. This CDR3 comprises 16 residues. CDR3: CASRPDTSSGANVLTF. The CDR3 bases are TGTGCCAGCAGACCGGACACAAGCTCTGGGGCCAACGTCCTGACTTTC.

The genes are TRBV6-6 and TRBJ1-1; 7 bases line up with TRBD1. The length of the CDR3 is 14 residues. Germline CDR1 MNHNY, CDR2 SVGAGI (reference sequence). The ends lost 4 bases at V and 5 bases at J; junction bases unmatched: 7. The CDR3 sequence: CASSSKQGMTEAFF. The CDR3 DNA reads TGTGCCAGCAGTTCAAAACAGGGGATGACTGAAGCTTTCTTT.